These 2 T cell receptor beta chains originate from one sample sequenced in a study of blood T cell repertoires in COVID-19. Sequencing used immunoSEQ multiplex PCR; TCRdb keeps in-frame clones, though not all of them. The sample lists about 73,000 clones, 70% to 80% seen once, with approximately 2.3% in the top ten. The source material was peripheral blood. These receptors came from an older man with COVID-19, enrolled during active disease.

This chain connects TRBV28 to TRBJ1-6, with TRBD1 matching 9 bases. Germline V gene sequence: CDR1 MDHEN, CDR2 SYDVKM. Germline trimming cut 6 bases from V and 9 bases from J; bases unmatched to any gene: 6. The CDR3 extends over 14 amino acids. CDR3 loop: CASRITGGGSPLHF. CDR3 coding DNA: TGTGCCAGCAGGATCACAGGGGGCGGTTCACCCCTCCACTTT.

The chain couples TRBV7-2 to TRBJ2-7, with a weak D call TRBD1 (6 bases). Germline CDR1 and CDR2: SGHTA and FQGNSA. V lost 5 bases to trimming and J lost 5 bases, with 13 bases between them. CDR3 size: 13 residues. For the CDR3, the DNA is TGTGCCAGCAGCCTCCCAGGGGTCCACGAGCAGTACTTC. Translation gives CASSLPGVHEQYF.